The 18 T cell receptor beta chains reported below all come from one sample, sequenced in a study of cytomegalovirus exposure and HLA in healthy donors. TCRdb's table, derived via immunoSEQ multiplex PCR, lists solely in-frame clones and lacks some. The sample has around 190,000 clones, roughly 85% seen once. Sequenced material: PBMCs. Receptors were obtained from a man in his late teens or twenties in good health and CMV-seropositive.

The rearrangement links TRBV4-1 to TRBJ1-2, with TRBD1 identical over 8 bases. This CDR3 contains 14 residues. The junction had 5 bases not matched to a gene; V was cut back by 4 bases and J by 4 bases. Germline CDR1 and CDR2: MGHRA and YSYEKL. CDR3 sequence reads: CASSPDRVAYGYTF. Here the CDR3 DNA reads TGCGCCAGCAGCCCGGACAGGGTGGCCTATGGCTACACCTTC.

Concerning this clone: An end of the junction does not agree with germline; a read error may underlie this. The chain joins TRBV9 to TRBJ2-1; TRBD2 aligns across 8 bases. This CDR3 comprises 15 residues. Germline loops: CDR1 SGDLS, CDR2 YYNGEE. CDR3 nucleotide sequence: TGTGCCAGCAACGTAGGGTCCAGCGGGAGAGGTGAGCAGTTCTTC. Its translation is CASNVGSSGRGEQFF.

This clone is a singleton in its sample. The CDR3 protein is CASSHVRDLTAFF. The CDR3 DNA is TGTGCCAGCAGCCATGTAAGGGACTTGACCGCTTTCTTT. This chain connects TRBV4-2 to TRBJ1-1, with a tentative D call TRBD1 (5 bases). The V and J ends lost 3 bases and 11 bases respectively, with 16 bases between them. Germline values: CDR1 LGHNA, CDR2 YNFKEQ. This CDR3 spans 13 amino acids.

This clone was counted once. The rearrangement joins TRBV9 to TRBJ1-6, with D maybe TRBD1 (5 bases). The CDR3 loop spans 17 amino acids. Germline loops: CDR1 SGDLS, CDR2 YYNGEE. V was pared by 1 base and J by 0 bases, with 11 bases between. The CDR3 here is CASSVSGQSSYNSPLHF. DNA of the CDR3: TGTGCCAGCAGCGTATCAGGACAAAGCTCCTATAATTCACCCCTCCACTTT.

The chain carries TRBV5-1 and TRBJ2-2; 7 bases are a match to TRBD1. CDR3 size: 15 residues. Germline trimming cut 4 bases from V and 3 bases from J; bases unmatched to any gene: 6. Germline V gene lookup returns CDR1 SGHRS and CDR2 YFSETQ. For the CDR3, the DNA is TGCGCCAGCAGCGTCCGGGACAGCTACACCGGGGAGCTGTTTTTT. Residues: CASSVRDSYTGELFF. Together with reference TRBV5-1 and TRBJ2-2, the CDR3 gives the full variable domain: KAGVTQTPRYLIKTRGQQVTLSCSPISGHRSVSWYQQTPGQGLQFLFEYFSETQRNKGNFPGRFSGRQFSNSRSEMNVSTLELGDSALYLCASSVRDSYTGELFFGEGSRLTVL.

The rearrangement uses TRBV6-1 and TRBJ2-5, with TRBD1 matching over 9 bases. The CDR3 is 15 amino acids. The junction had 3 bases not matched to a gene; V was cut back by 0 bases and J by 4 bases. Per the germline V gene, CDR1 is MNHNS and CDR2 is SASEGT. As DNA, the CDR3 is TGTGCCAGCAGTGAAGCGTGGGACAGGGCAGAGACCCAGTACTTC. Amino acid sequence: CASSEAWDRAETQYF.

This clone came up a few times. CDR3: CASSSRDRAGELFF. The CDR3 DNA sequence: TGTGCCAGCAGTTCTCGGGACAGAGCCGGGGAGCTGTTTTTT. The chain joins TRBV6-6 to TRBJ2-2, with 7 bases identical to TRBD1. From germline, CDR1 is MNHNY and CDR2 SVGAGI (reference sequence). With V trimmed by 4 bases and J by 6 bases, 5 bases remained unmatched. This CDR3 has 14 residues.

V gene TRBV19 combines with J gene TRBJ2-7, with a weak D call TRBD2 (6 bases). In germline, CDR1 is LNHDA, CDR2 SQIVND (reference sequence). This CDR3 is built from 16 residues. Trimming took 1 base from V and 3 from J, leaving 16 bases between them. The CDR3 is CASSIAEGRTVYEQYF. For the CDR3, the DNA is TGTGCCAGTAGTATAGCGGAGGGGAGAACAGTCTACGAGCAGTACTTC.

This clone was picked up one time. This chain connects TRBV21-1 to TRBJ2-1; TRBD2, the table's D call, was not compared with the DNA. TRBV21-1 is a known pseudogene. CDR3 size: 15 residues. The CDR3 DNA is TGTGCCAGCAGACCCGGGACCGCAACGCGGGGTGAGCAGTTCTTC. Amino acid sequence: CASRPGTATRGEQFF.

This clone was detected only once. CDR3 amino acids: CASSFDWTGGYEQYF. DNA of the CDR3: TGTGCCAGCAGCTTTGATTGGACAGGGGGCTACGAGCAGTACTTC. The chain is built from TRBV7-2 and TRBJ2-7; 10 nucleotides agree with TRBD1. CDR3 size: 15 residues. V lost 3 bases to trimming and J lost 3 bases; unmatched junction nucleotides: 5. The germline gives CDR1 SGHTA, CDR2 FQGNSA.

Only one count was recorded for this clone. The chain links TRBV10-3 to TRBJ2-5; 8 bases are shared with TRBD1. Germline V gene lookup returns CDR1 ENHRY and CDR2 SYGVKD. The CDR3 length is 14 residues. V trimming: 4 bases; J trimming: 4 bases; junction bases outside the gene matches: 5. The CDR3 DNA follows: TGTGCCATCAGTGTTGACAGGGGAGGAGAGACCCAGTACTTC. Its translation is CAISVDRGGETQYF.

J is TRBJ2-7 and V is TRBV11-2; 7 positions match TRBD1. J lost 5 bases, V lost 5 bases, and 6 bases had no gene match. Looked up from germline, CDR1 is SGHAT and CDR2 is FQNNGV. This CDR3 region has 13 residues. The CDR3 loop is CASSPTGADEQYF. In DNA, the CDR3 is TGTGCCAGCAGCCCTACAGGGGCCGACGAGCAGTACTTC.

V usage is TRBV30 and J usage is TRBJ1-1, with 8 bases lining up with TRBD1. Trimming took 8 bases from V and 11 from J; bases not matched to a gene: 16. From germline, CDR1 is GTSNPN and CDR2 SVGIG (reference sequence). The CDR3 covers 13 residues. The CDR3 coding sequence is TGTGCCCATGCGGGCAGGGGGCGCCTGGGGGCTTTCTTT. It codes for CAHAGRGRLGAFF.

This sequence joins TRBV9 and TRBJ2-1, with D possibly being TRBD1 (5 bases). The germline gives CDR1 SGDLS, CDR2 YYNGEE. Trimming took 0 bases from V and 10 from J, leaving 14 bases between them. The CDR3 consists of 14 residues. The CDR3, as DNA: TGTGCCAGCAGCGTAGTGGACATAGGCAGCGAGCAGTTCTTC. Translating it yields CASSVVDIGSEQFF. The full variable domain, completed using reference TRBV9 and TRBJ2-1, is DSGVTQTPKHLITATGQRVTLRCSPRSGDLSVYWYQQSLDQGLQFLIQYYNGEERAKGNILERFSAQQFPDLHSELNLSSLELGDSALYFCASSVVDIGSEQFFGPGTRLTVL.

The chain's CDR3 is CASGLVLGQRVTDTQYF. The CDR3 DNA reads as TGTGCTAGTGGTTTGGTTTTAGGACAGAGGGTCACAGATACGCAGTATTTT. J is TRBJ2-3 and V is TRBV12-5, with D possibly matching TRBD1 (6 bases). Germline values: CDR1 LGHNT, CDR2 FRNRAP. The length of the CDR3 is 17 residues. V gave up 0 bases and J gave up 2 bases, with 15 bases separating them. Based on the CDR3 plus reference TRBV12-5 and TRBJ2-3, the full variable domain is DARVTQTPRHKVTEMGQEVTMRCQPILGHNTVFWYRQTMMQGLELLAYFRNRAPLDDSGMPKDRFSAEMPDATLATLKIQPSEPRDSAVYFCASGLVLGQRVTDTQYFGPGTRLTVL.

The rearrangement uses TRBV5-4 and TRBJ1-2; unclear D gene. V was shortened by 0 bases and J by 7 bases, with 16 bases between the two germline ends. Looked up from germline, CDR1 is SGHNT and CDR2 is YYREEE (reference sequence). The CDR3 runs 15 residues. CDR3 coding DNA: TGTGCCAGCAGCTTGGTAGGCACCCCGGCGGGTGGCTACACCTTC. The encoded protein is CASSLVGTPAGGYTF. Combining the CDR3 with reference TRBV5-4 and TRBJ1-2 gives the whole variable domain ETGVTQSPTHLIKTRGQQVTLRCSSQSGHNTVSWYQQALGQGPQFIFQYYREEENGRGNFPPRFSGLQFPNYSSELNVNALELDDSALYLCASSLVGTPAGGYTFGSGTRLTVV.

The CDR3 nucleotides are TGTGCCAGCAGCTCCTCACTAGCGGGGGGCTACGAGCAGTACTTC. It yields the protein CASSSSLAGGYEQYF. V gene TRBV5-4 combines with J gene TRBJ2-7; 12 bases fit TRBD2. Germline loops: CDR1 SGHNT, CDR2 YYREEE (reference sequence). V shed 3 bases, J shed 3 bases, and the junction held 4 bases outside the gene matches. The CDR3 is 15 amino acids.

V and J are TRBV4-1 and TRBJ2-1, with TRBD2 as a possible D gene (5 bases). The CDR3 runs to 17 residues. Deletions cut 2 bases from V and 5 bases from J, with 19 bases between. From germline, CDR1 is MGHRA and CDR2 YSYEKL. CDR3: CASSQFFSGRIDNEQFF. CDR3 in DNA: TGCGCCAGCAGCCAATTTTTCAGCGGCAGAATAGACAATGAGCAGTTCTTC.